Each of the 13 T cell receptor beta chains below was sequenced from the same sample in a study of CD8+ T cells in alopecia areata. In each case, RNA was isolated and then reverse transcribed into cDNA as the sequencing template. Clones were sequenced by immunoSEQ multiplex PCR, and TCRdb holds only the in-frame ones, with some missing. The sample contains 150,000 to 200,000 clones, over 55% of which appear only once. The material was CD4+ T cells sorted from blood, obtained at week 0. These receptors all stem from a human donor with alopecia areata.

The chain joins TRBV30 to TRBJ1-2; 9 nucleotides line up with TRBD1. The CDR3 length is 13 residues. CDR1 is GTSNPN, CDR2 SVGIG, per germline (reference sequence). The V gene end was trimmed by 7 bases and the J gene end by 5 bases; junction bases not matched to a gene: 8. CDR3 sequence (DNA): TGTGCCTCCTCGGCGACAGGGGGATATGGCTACACCTTC. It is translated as CASSATGGYGYTF.

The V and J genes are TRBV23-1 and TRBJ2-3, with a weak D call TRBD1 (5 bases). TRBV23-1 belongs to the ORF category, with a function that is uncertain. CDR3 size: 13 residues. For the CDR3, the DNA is TGCGGCCAGAGATCTGTTAAGGGGGATACGCAGTATTTT. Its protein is CGQRSVKGDTQYF.

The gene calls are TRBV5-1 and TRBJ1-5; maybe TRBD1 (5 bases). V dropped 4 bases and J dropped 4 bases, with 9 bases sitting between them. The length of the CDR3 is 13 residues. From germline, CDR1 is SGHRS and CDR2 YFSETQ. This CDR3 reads CASSQDTNQPQHF. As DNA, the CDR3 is TGCGCCAGCAGCCAGGACACGAATCAGCCCCAGCATTTT.

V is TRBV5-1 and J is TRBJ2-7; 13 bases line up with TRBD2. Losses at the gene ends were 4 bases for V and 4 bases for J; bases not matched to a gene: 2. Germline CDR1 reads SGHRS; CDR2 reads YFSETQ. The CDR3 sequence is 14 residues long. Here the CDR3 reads CASSQTSGRYEQYF. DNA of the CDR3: TGCGCCAGCAGCCAGACTAGCGGGAGGTACGAGCAGTACTTC.

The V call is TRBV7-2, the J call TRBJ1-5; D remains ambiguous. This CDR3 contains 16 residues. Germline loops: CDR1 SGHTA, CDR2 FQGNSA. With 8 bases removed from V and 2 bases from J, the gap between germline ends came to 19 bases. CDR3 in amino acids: CASRPGGSLGNQPQHF. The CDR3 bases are TGTGCCAGCCGCCCCGGAGGGTCCTTGGGCAATCAGCCCCAGCATTTT.

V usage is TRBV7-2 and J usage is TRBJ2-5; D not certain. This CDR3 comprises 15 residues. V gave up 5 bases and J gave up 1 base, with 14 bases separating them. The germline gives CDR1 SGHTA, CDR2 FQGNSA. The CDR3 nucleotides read TGTGCCAGCAGCCTCAATATGGGTCCCCAAGAGACCCAGTACTTC. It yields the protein CASSLNMGPQETQYF.

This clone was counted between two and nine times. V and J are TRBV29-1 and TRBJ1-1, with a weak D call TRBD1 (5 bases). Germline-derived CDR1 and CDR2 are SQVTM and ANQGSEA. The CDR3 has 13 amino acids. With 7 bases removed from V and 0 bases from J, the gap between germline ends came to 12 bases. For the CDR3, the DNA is TGCAGCGCATCGGGACGGATGAACACTGAAGCTTTCTTT. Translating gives CSASGRMNTEAFF.

The CDR3 DNA reads as TGTGCCAGCAGTGAAGCGCCAGCTTCACCCCTCCACTTT. Its translation is CASSEAPASPLHF. This chain links TRBV2 with TRBJ1-6; D unresolved. Per germline, CDR1 SNHLY and CDR2 FYNNEI. V was pared by 0 bases and J by 9 bases, with 6 bases between. This CDR3 is 13 amino acids long.

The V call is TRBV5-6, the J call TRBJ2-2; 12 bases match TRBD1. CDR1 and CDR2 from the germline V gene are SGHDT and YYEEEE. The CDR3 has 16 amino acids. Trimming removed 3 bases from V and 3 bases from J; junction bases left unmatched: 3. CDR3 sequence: CASSWDRGLDTGELFF. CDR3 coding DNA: TGTGCCAGCAGCTGGGACAGGGGGCTTGACACCGGGGAGCTGTTTTTT.

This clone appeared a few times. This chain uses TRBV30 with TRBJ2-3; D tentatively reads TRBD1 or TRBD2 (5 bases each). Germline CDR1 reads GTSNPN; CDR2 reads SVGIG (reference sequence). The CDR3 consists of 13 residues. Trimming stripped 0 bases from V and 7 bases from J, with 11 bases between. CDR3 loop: CAWSVPQGHTQYF. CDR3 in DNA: TGTGCCTGGAGTGTACCCCAGGGACATACGCAGTATTTT.

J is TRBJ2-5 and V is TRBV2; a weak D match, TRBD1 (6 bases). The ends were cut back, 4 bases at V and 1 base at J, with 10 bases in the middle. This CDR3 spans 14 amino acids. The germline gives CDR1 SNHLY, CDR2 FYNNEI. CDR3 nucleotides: TGTGCCAGCAGTGTTCAGGGGCCCCAAGAGACCCAGTACTTC. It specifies CASSVQGPQETQYF.

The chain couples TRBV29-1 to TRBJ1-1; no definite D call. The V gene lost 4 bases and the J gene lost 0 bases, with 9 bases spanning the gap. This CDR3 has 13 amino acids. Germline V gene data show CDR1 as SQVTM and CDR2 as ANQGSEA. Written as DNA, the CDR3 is TGCAGCGTTGTCTGGCAGCTGAACACTGAAGCTTTCTTT. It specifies CSVVWQLNTEAFF.

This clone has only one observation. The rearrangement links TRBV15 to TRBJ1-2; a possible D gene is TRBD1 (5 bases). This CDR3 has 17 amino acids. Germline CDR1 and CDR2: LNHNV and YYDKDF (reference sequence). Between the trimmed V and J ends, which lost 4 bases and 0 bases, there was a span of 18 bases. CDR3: CATSTPGPTAANYGYTF. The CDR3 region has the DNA TGTGCCACCAGCACCCCGGGACCGACCGCGGCTAACTATGGCTACACCTTC.